A single sample gave rise to the 2 T cell receptor beta chains below, sequenced in a study of blood T cell repertoires in COVID-19. Measured with immunoSEQ multiplex PCR; TCRdb has only the in-frame clones, and not every one. The sample carries over 200,000 clones, roughly 80% recorded once. The sequenced sample was peripheral blood. The receptors come from a human donor in a cohort sampled during active COVID-19.

The V call is TRBV27, the J call TRBJ2-7; D gene uncertain. Germline values: CDR1 MNHEY, CDR2 SMNVEV (reference sequence). The CDR3 runs 16 residues. V was clipped by 3 bases and J by 7 bases, with 22 bases between them. The CDR3 coding sequence is TGTGCCAGCAGTTTTCGTCCGGAGACGGTCTTAGGAGAGCAGTACTTC. It is translated as CASSFRPETVLGEQYF.

The rearrangement links TRBV5-5 to TRBJ2-7, with TRBD1 matching over 7 bases. Trimming cost V 0 bases and J 3 bases; bases outside gene matches: 6. The CDR3 consists of 15 residues. The germline CDR1 and CDR2 sequences are SGHKS and YYEKEE (reference sequence). CDR3: CASSLGRTGDYEQYF. The CDR3 bases are TGTGCCAGCAGCTTGGGTAGGACAGGAGACTACGAGCAGTACTTC.